The next 24 T cell receptor beta chains were all read from a single sample in a study of blood T cell repertoires in COVID-19. The repertoire was sequenced with immunoSEQ multiplex PCR; TCRdb's copy has only in-frame clones and lacks some. The table records over 200,000 clones, around 90% of them present only once. The sequenced sample consisted of PBMCs or T cells enriched from blood (not recorded which). These TCRs come from a man aged 30-40 years who had recovered from COVID-19.

This clone has only a few counts. The CDR3 DNA sequence: TGTGCTAGTGGTTTGGTTCGGGGACTGACCTATGGCTACACCTTC. Translated, it gives CASGLVRGLTYGYTF. This chain links TRBV12-5 with TRBJ1-2, with D perhaps TRBD1 (5 bases). The CDR3 has 15 amino acids. CDR1 and CDR2 from the germline V gene are LGHNT and FRNRAP. Trimming took 0 bases from V and 4 from J, leaving 12 bases between them.

The genes are TRBV11-2 and TRBJ2-7; 9 bases are shared with TRBD1. V shed 5 bases, J shed 2 bases, and the junction held 7 bases outside the gene matches. Looked up from germline, CDR1 is SGHAT and CDR2 is FQNNGV. The CDR3 loop spans 15 amino acids. DNA for the CDR3: TGTGCCAGCAGCACGTCCGGGACAGGGACCTACGAGCAGTACTTC. Protein sequence: CASSTSGTGTYEQYF. Full variable domain (rest looked up from reference TRBV11-2 and TRBJ2-7): EAGVAQSPRYKIIEKRQSVAFWCNPISGHATLYWYQQILGQGPKLLIQFQNNGVVDDSQLPKDRFSAERLKGVDSTLKIQPAKLEDSAVYLCASSTSGTGTYEQYFGPGTRLTVT.

This clone was counted a single time. The CDR3 loop is CASSPWPQGARETQYF. CDR3 DNA: TGTGCCAGCAGCCCATGGCCACAGGGGGCTCGGGAGACCCAGTACTTC. V usage is TRBV7-2 and J usage is TRBJ2-5; 9 bases line up with TRBD1. J was trimmed by 5 bases and V by 5 bases; bases with no gene match: 12. The CDR3 extends over 16 amino acids. Germline V CDR1 and CDR2: SGHTA, FQGNSA.

V gene TRBV5-1 combines with J gene TRBJ2-7; D remains unclear. In germline, CDR1 is SGHRS, CDR2 YFSETQ. The CDR3 is 13 amino acids. V gave up 0 bases and J gave up 5 bases, with 9 bases separating them. The CDR3 DNA reads as TGCGCCAGCAGCTTGGTTAGCTTTGACGAGCAGTACTTC. Amino acids: CASSLVSFDEQYF.

The chain is built from TRBV9 and TRBJ2-7, with a tentative D call TRBD2 (6 bases). Trimming left V 0 bases short and J 2 bases short, with 9 bases between. The CDR3 is 14 residues long. CDR1 is SGDLS, CDR2 YYNGEE, per germline. CDR3 nucleotide sequence: TGTGCCAGCAGCGTAGACGGCGGGACCTACGAGCAGTACTTC. It codes for CASSVDGGTYEQYF. The complete variable domain, with remaining parts taken from reference TRBV9 and TRBJ2-7, reads DSGVTQTPKHLITATGQRVTLRCSPRSGDLSVYWYQQSLDQGLQFLIQYYNGEERAKGNILERFSAQQFPDLHSELNLSSLELGDSALYFCASSVDGGTYEQYFGPGTRLTVT.

CDR3 loop: CASSLSGRGIDTQYF. Written as DNA, the CDR3 is TGTGCCAGCAGTTTATCAGGTCGGGGTATAGATACGCAGTATTTT. This chain connects TRBV27 to TRBJ2-3; possibly TRBD2 for D (5 bases). Germline V CDR1 and CDR2: MNHEY, SMNVEV (reference sequence). This CDR3 contains 15 residues. V was pared by 0 bases and J by 5 bases, with 12 bases between.

This rearrangement joins TRBV27 to TRBJ2-2; 8 bases map to TRBD2. This CDR3 contains 16 residues. CDR1 and CDR2 from the germline V gene are MNHEY and SMNVEV (reference sequence). J was trimmed by 1 base and V by 5 bases; bases with no gene match: 6. Here the CDR3 DNA reads TGTGCCAGCAGTCCCCGCACTAGCGGGAACACCGGGGAGCTGTTTTTT. Encoded protein: CASSPRTSGNTGELFF.

The gene calls are TRBV14 and TRBJ1-2, with D perhaps TRBD1 (5 bases). Trimming took off 1 base at V and 5 bases at J, with 14 bases between the two ends. The CDR3 is made up of 15 amino acids. CDR1 SGHDN and CDR2 FVKESK come from the germline V gene. As DNA, the CDR3 is TGTGCCAGCAGCCAAGTTCCAGGGTCTGGATATGGCTACACCTTC. Protein product: CASSQVPGSGYGYTF.

The rearrangement links TRBV6-5 to TRBJ2-1; TRBD2 aligns across 10 bases. There are 13 residues in the CDR3. Germline CDR1 reads MNHEY; CDR2 reads SVGAGI. Trimming at V came to 6 bases and at J to 7 bases, leaving 3 bases not matched to a gene. This CDR3 reads CASRLAGLNEQFF. CDR3 bases: TGTGCCAGCAGACTAGCGGGGTTAAATGAGCAGTTCTTC.

This clone has a handful of counts. This chain uses TRBV6-6 with TRBJ2-1; no clear D. Germline assignment: CDR1 MNHNY and CDR2 SVGAGI (reference sequence). Trimming removed 5 bases from V and 1 base from J, with 18 bases in between. CDR3 length equals 17 residues. The CDR3 bases are TGTGCCAGCAGTCGGACCGATAGAGCGTTTTCCTACAATGAGCAGTTCTTC. It encodes CASSRTDRAFSYNEQFF.

The rearrangement uses TRBV19 and TRBJ1-1, with 8 nucleotides matching TRBD1. The CDR3 has 15 residues. After removal of 4 bases from V and 1 base from J, the junction contained 5 bases not matched to a gene. Germline V gene data show CDR1 as LNHDA and CDR2 as SQIVND (reference sequence). For the CDR3, the DNA is TGTGCCAGTAGTACGGGGACAGGCGGGAACACTGAAGCTTTCTTT. This gives the protein CASSTGTGGNTEAFF. Using reference TRBV19 and TRBJ1-1 for the parts outside the CDR3, the full variable domain is DGGITQSPKYLFRKEGQNVTLSCEQNLNHDAMYWYRQDPGQGLRLIYYSQIVNDFQKGDIAEGYSVSREKKESFPLTVTSAQKNPTAFYLCASSTGTGGNTEAFFGQGTRLTVV.

The V call is TRBV10-3, the J call TRBJ2-7; D possibly corresponds to TRBD2 (5 bases). V dropped 3 bases and J dropped 0 bases, with 6 bases sitting between them. The CDR3 contains 13 residues. From germline, CDR1 is ENHRY and CDR2 SYGVKD. CDR3 amino acids: CAISEGSSYEQYF. The CDR3 nucleotides are TGTGCCATCAGTGAAGGGAGCTCCTACGAGCAGTACTTC.

The V gene is TRBV24-1, the J gene TRBJ2-1; 8 nucleotides agree with TRBD1. Germline trimming cut 3 bases from V and 1 base from J; bases unmatched to any gene: 7. The CDR3 spans 17 residues. The V gene's germline CDR1 is KGHDR and CDR2 SFDVKD. DNA of the CDR3: TGTGCCACCAGTGATCGTCCAGGGGGCCGGTCCTACAATGAGCAGTTCTTC. Encoded protein: CATSDRPGGRSYNEQFF.

There are a few counts of this clone. The genes are TRBV5-4 and TRBJ1-1; 7 bases match TRBD1. The CDR3 runs 14 residues. Germline assignment: CDR1 SGHNT and CDR2 YYREEE (reference sequence). The trim removed 3 bases at V and 0 bases at J, leaving 2 bases unmatched. The CDR3 loop is CASSWGQLNTEAFF. CDR3 nucleotide sequence: TGTGCCAGCAGCTGGGGACAGCTGAACACTGAAGCTTTCTTT.

There are a few counts of this clone. The chain recombines TRBV24-1 with TRBJ1-5; tentatively, D is TRBD1 (6 bases). The CDR3 is made up of 12 amino acids. V was cut by 9 bases and J by 3 bases, with 8 bases left in between. From germline, CDR1 is KGHDR and CDR2 SFDVKD. In DNA, the CDR3 is TGTGCCACCCAGGGGACCAATCAGCCCCAGCATTTT. It specifies CATQGTNQPQHF.

This clone occurred once. The gene calls are TRBV7-2 and TRBJ1-5; D is perhaps TRBD1 (6 bases). This CDR3 comprises 13 residues. Between the trimmed V and J ends, which lost 2 bases and 6 bases, there was a span of 8 bases. Germline CDR1 SGHTA, CDR2 FQGNSA. CDR3 DNA: TGTGCCAGCAGCTTAAGGGGGTCTCAGCCCCAGCATTTT. Amino acid sequence: CASSLRGSQPQHF. Based on the CDR3 plus reference TRBV7-2 and TRBJ1-5, the full variable domain is GAGVSQSPSNKVTEKGKDVELRCDPISGHTALYWYRQSLGQGLEFLIYFQGNSAPDKSGLPSDRFSAERTGGSVSTLTIQRTQQEDSAVYLCASSLRGSQPQHFGDGTRLSIL.

This clone was seen only a few times. CDR3 DNA sequence: TGTGCCAGCAGTTTAAGGAGGGACTCTGAAGCTTTCTTT. This translates into CASSLRRDSEAFF. This chain connects TRBV12-3 or TRBV12-4 to TRBJ1-1; D is possibly TRBD1 (5 bases). Trimming removed 2 bases at V and 6 bases at J, with 10 bases between. The CDR3 is 13 amino acids.

The chain recombines TRBV12-3 or TRBV12-4 with TRBJ1-6, with TRBD1 identical over 7 bases. This CDR3 has 13 amino acids. V was pared by 1 base and J by 9 bases, with 0 bases of the junction left unmatched. CDR3: CASSLGQGSPLHF. CDR3 in DNA: TGTGCCAGCAGTTTAGGACAGGGTTCACCCCTCCACTTT.

This clone was observed a few times. This sequence joins TRBV27 and TRBJ2-1, with 11 positions matching TRBD1. The germline V gene encodes CDR1 MNHEY and CDR2 SMNVEV (reference sequence). J gave up 6 bases and V 5 bases, and 6 bases lay outside the gene matches. The CDR3 consists of 15 residues. The CDR3 DNA sequence: TGTGCCAGCAGTCCCGCCGGGACAGGGGGCAATGAGCAGTTCTTC. Translated: CASSPAGTGGNEQFF.

This sequence joins TRBV5-6 and TRBJ2-7; D gene unclear. There are 11 residues in the CDR3. CDR1 SGHDT and CDR2 YYEEEE come from the germline V gene. The germline V and J ends were trimmed by 0 bases and 6 bases, with 4 bases remaining between them. In DNA form, the CDR3 reads TGTGCCAGCAGCTTGGAGCTCGAGCAGTACTTC. The encoded protein is CASSLELEQYF.

Here the CDR3 DNA reads TGTGCCAGTAGTGGTCAGGGGGCTGGGGCCAACGTCCTGACTTTC. Translation gives CASSGQGAGANVLTF. This chain links TRBV19 with TRBJ2-6; 7 positions agree with TRBD1. J lost 2 bases, V lost 5 bases, and 3 bases had no gene match. CDR3 size: 15 residues. Per germline, CDR1 LNHDA and CDR2 SQIVND (reference sequence).

The rearrangement uses TRBV28 and TRBJ2-7; D is uncertain. V was cut by 10 bases and J by 6 bases, with 16 bases left in between. This CDR3 has 12 residues. CDR1 and CDR2 (germline): MDHEN, SYDVKM. DNA for the CDR3: TGTGCCACCGCGAAAGAGGTGGGCGAGCAGTACTTC. This gives the protein CATAKEVGEQYF.

This sequence joins TRBV27 and TRBJ1-2, with 7 bases fitting TRBD1. The length of the CDR3 is 13 residues. Germline CDR1 reads MNHEY; CDR2 reads SMNVEV (reference sequence). J gave up 4 bases and V 5 bases, and 4 bases lay outside the gene matches. The CDR3 reads CASSTGTAYGYTF. Written as DNA, the CDR3 is TGTGCCAGCAGTACCGGGACAGCCTATGGCTACACCTTC.

The sample holds a few counts of this clone. This chain joins TRBV19 and TRBJ2-3; 9 nucleotides match TRBD1. Trimming cost V 4 bases and J 5 bases; bases outside gene matches: 4. Germline assignment: CDR1 LNHDA and CDR2 SQIVND (reference sequence). CDR3 length: 14 amino acids. CDR3 loop: CASSTGTGLDTQYF. The CDR3 bases are TGTGCCAGTAGTACCGGGACAGGGTTAGATACGCAGTATTTT.